These 19 T cell receptor beta chains were all obtained from the same sample, sequenced in a study of T cells in women clearing cervical HPV infection. The repertoire was sequenced with immunoSEQ multiplex PCR; TCRdb's copy has only in-frame clones and lacks some. The record lists 20,000 or so clones, of which the ten most abundant hold about 6%. Sequenced: blood buffy coat. The source is a woman aged 18-70 years with a cervical HPV16 infection that either progressed to CIN3+ or cleared (not recorded which).

Regarding this clone: The CDR3 is cut off 3 residues early in the read; its end comes from the germline J gene. The same CDR3 also results from other DNA sequences found in this sample. V gene TRBV19 combines with J gene TRBJ2-1, with 7 bases fitting TRBD1. This CDR3 comprises 16 residues. Germline V CDR1 and CDR2: LNHDA, SQIVND (reference sequence). The V gene end was trimmed by 3 bases and the J gene end by 9 bases; junction bases not matched to a gene: 14. The CDR3 DNA, read in part, is TGTGCCAGTAGTATCTTAGGACAGGATCGAGGAGGTGAG. It encodes CASSILGQDRGGE. The CDR3 as a whole reads CASSILGQDRGGEQFF.

Concerning this clone: The read ends 3 residues shy of where the CDR3 ends; the end is completed using the germline J gene. The J gene is TRBJ2-5, the V gene TRBV9, with TRBD2 matching 10 bases. CDR1 and CDR2 (germline): SGDLS, YYNGEE. V trimming: 3 bases; J trimming: 4 bases; junction bases outside the gene matches: 18. The CDR3 length is 19 residues. The CDR3 reads CASSATTSGSKFSRETQYF. The DNA read from the CDR3 is TGTGCCAGCAGCGCCACGACTAGCGGGTCCAAATTCTCACGAGAGACC.

With respect to this clone: The CDR3 end lies 3 residues beyond the end of the read and is filled in from the germline J gene. J is TRBJ2-1 and V is TRBV19, with D tentatively TRBD1 (5 bases). Between the trimmed V and J ends, which lost 4 bases and 0 bases, there was a span of 10 bases. This CDR3 has 15 amino acids. The V gene's germline CDR1 is LNHDA and CDR2 SQIVND (reference sequence). CDR3 DNA, as far as it was read: TGTGCCAGTAGTAAGGGGCGAAGCTCCTACAATGAG. Its protein product is CASSKGRSSYNE. The full-length CDR3 reads as CASSKGRSSYNEQFF.

As to this clone: From the germline J gene comes the end of the CDR3, since the read stops 3 residues before it. The gene calls are TRBV4-2 and TRBJ2-2; D is possibly TRBD1 (5 bases). Germline V CDR1 and CDR2: LGHNA, YNFKEQ. The CDR3 has 10 residues. The sequenced CDR3 bases are TGTGCCAGCAGGTCAGACAGG. It codes for CASRSDR. The entire CDR3 is CASRSDRLFF.

As for this clone: The sequenced fragment ends 3 residues before the CDR3 boundary, so the rest is inferred from the germline J gene. This sequence joins TRBV28 and TRBJ2-5; D perhaps matches TRBD1 (6 bases). The CDR3 runs to 15 residues. The germline gives CDR1 MDHEN, CDR2 SYDVKM. Trimming shortened V by 5 bases and J by 2 bases, and 15 bases separated the two germline ends. CDR3 DNA, as far as it was read: TGTGCCAGCAGTCCGACAGGCGGGTTACAAGAGACC. Residues: CASSPTGGLQET. The complete CDR3 protein is CASSPTGGLQETQYF.

Note on this clone: The sequenced fragment ends 3 residues before the CDR3 boundary, so the rest is inferred from the germline J gene. The V gene is TRBV5-1, the J gene TRBJ2-7, with 7 bases lining up with TRBD1. Germline values: CDR1 SGHRS, CDR2 YFSETQ. The CDR3 runs 14 residues. Trimming took 0 bases from V and 1 from J; bases not matched to a gene: 1. CDR3 in amino acids: CASSLGDSSYEQYF. The covered CDR3 bases are TGCGCCAGCAGCTTGGGGGACAGTTCCTACGAG. The variable domain in full, completed from reference TRBV5-1 and TRBJ2-7, reads KAGVTQTPRYLIKTRGQQVTLSCSPISGHRSVSWYQQTPGQGLQFLFEYFSETQRNKGNFPGRFSGRQFSNSRSEMNVSTLELGDSALYLCASSLGDSSYEQYFGPGTRLTVT.

Worth noting for this clone: The read falls 3 residues short of the CDR3 end, and the missing part is taken from the germline J gene. J is TRBJ2-7 and V is TRBV6-1; no clear D. Germline V gives CDR1 MNHNS, CDR2 SASEGT. This CDR3 region has 10 residues. V lost 3 bases to trimming and J lost 6 bases, with 3 bases between them. The part of the CDR3 DNA that was read is TGTGCCAGCAGTGAGCGCGAG. Amino acids: CASSERE. The full CDR3 sequence reads CASSEREQYF.

A remark on this clone: The sequence runs out 3 residues before the end of the CDR3; the remainder is reconstructed from the germline J gene. The V call is TRBV20-1, the J call TRBJ2-5, with TRBD1 matching over 10 bases. With 5 bases clipped from V and 7 bases from J, the junction kept 10 bases outside the gene matches. The germline gives CDR1 DFQATT, CDR2 SNEGSKA (reference sequence). The CDR3 is made up of 14 amino acids. The CDR3 reads CSAPGTGDTLTQYF. The part of the CDR3 DNA that was read is TGCAGTGCTCCCGGGACAGGGGATACTCTGACC.

Points on this clone: The read gets to within 3 residues of the CDR3 end, and the germline J gene fills in the rest. The chain uses TRBV20-1 and TRBJ2-4; TRBD2 matches 7 bases. J lost 5 bases, V lost 3 bases, and 7 bases had no gene match. CDR3 length: 14 residues. The germline gives CDR1 DFQATT, CDR2 SNEGSKA (reference sequence). CDR3 sequence: CSASGVREENIQYF. The CDR3 DNA, read in part, is TGCAGTGCTAGCGGGGTACGGGAGGAAAACATT.

Turning to this clone: The read terminates 3 residues before the CDR3 end, so the remaining end is supplied by the germline J gene. The gene calls are TRBV23-1 and TRBJ1-2; perhaps TRBD1 as D (5 bases). TRBV23-1 is marked as an open reading frame, function uncertain. This CDR3 contains 14 residues. Partial CDR3 DNA: TGCGCCAGCAGTCGCATTTTCCGGGAGACAGAC. Amino acids: CASSRIFRETD. The entire CDR3 reads CASSRIFRETDYTF.

About this clone: The missing CDR3 end, 3 residues past where the read stops, is filled in from the germline J gene. This chain joins TRBV6-4 and TRBJ2-3, with 7 bases fitting TRBD2. V lost 3 bases and J lost 3; bases outside the gene matches: 0. This CDR3 contains 13 residues. Germline V CDR1 and CDR2: MRHNA, SNTAGT. This CDR3 is CASSERETDTQYF. The CDR3 bases that were read are TGTGCCAGCAGTGAGCGGGAGACAGATACG.

Details on this clone: The CDR3 end is not reached by the read, which stops 3 residues before it; the germline J gene fills it in. The chain recombines TRBV10-1 with TRBJ2-1; possibly TRBD1 for D (5 bases). Deletions cut 4 bases from V and 7 bases from J, with 8 bases between. The CDR3 is 12 residues long. Germline values: CDR1 WNHNN, CDR2 SYGVQD (reference sequence). The CDR3 loop is CASSAGPNEQFF. CDR3 DNA (partial): TGCGCCAGCAGTGCAGGGCCGAATGAG.

About this clone: The observed sequence ends 3 residues before the CDR3 terminus, with the missing tail filled in from the germline J gene. The chain uses TRBV20-1 and TRBJ1-5; 7 positions agree with TRBD1. The CDR3 is 13 amino acids. J was trimmed by 5 bases and V by 6 bases; bases with no gene match: 7. Germline CDR1 is DFQATT and CDR2 is SNEGSKA (reference sequence). CDR3 sequence: CSAVDRAYQPQHF. The CDR3 DNA, read in part, is TGCAGTGCCGTCGACAGGGCATATCAGCCC.

Concerning this clone itself: The CDR3 end lies 3 residues beyond the end of the read and is filled in from the germline J gene. The chain couples TRBV5-1 to TRBJ1-4, with TRBD1 matching 8 bases. Trimming at V came to 3 bases and at J to 4 bases, leaving 2 bases not matched to a gene. Germline CDR1 SGHRS, CDR2 YFSETQ. This CDR3 comprises 14 residues. The CDR3 is CASSSGQGNEKLFF. The CDR3 DNA, read in part, is TGCGCCAGCAGCTCAGGACAGGGTAATGAAAAA.

Note on this clone: The read terminates 3 residues before the CDR3 end, so the remaining end is supplied by the germline J gene. The chain is built from TRBV2 and TRBJ2-7, with a possible D match to TRBD2 (5 bases). Germline-derived CDR1 and CDR2 are SNHLY and FYNNEI. Trimming cost V 6 bases and J 5 bases, with 11 bases left between them. The CDR3 is made up of 12 amino acids. The CDR3 sequence is CASRALADEQYF. The covered CDR3 bases are TGTGCCAGCAGGGCCCTAGCCGACGAG.

Points on this clone: The sequence runs out 3 residues before the end of the CDR3; the remainder is reconstructed from the germline J gene. The chain carries TRBV7-2 and TRBJ1-1, with a possible D match to TRBD1 (6 bases). This CDR3 contains 11 residues. From germline, CDR1 is SGHTA and CDR2 FQGNSA. CDR3 residues: CASSLSGVAFF. The sequenced CDR3 bases are TGTGCCAGCAGCTTATCAGGGGTA.

As to this clone: A read error may account for a junction end that differs from germline. The CDR3 is cut off 3 residues early in the read; its end comes from the germline J gene. This chain uses TRBV4-2 with TRBJ2-3, with 7 bases aligning to TRBD2. CDR3 length: 17 amino acids. Germline CDR1 LGHNA, CDR2 YNFKEQ. The CDR3 is CASSQDLASGSPDTQYF. CDR3 bases read: TGCGCCAGCAGCCAAGATTTGGCTAGCGGATCCCCAGATACG.

As concerns this clone: Sequencing ends 3 residues short of the CDR3 end; the germline J gene provides the rest. This chain joins TRBV29-1 and TRBJ1-2; D ambiguous. V was clipped by 1 base and J by 4 bases, with 10 bases between them. The germline gives CDR1 SQVTM, CDR2 ANQGSEA. The CDR3 covers 13 residues. CDR3 bases read: TGCAGCGTTGAAGGCGGGCAGACCTATGGC. As protein: CSVEGGQTYG. The CDR3 as a whole reads CSVEGGQTYGYTF.

The part of the CDR3 DNA that was read is TGTGCCACCAGAGATGGGACAGGGGAATCAGCTGAA. Its protein is CATRDGTGESAE. In full, the CDR3 reads CATRDGTGESAEAFF. V is TRBV24-1 and J is TRBJ1-1, with TRBD1 matching over 10 bases. The read stops 3 residues short of the end of the CDR3; the missing end is completed from the germline J gene. Trimming took 7 bases from V and 6 from J; bases not matched to a gene: 10. There are 15 residues in the CDR3. CDR1 and CDR2 from the germline V gene are KGHDR and SFDVKD.